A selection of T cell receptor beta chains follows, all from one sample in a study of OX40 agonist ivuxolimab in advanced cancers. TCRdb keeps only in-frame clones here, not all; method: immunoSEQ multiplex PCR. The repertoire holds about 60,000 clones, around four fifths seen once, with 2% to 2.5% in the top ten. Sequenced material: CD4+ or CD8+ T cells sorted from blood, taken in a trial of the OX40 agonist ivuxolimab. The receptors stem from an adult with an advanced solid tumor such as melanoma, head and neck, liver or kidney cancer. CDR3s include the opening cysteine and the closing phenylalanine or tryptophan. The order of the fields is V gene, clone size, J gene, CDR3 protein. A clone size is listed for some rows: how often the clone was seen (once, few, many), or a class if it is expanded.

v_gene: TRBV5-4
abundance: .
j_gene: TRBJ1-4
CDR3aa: CASSLGTSNEKLFF

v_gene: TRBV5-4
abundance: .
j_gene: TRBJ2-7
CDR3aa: CASSGNRDRLSYEQYF

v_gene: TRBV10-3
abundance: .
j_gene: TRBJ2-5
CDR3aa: CAISGPETQYF

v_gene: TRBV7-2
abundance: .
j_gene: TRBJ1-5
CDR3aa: CASSTKADQPQHF

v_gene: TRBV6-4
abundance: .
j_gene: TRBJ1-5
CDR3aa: CASGYPGQGRYSNQPQHF

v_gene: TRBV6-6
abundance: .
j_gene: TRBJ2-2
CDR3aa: CASRRNFAGELFF

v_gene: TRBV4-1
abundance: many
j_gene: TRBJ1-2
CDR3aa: CASSQEQAAYGYTF

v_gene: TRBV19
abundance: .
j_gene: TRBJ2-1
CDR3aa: CASSMVRFGYNEQFF

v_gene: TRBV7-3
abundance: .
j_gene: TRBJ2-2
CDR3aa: CASSLNGPHNTGELFF

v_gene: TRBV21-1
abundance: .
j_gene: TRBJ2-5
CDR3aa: CASSKEGGGVQETQYF

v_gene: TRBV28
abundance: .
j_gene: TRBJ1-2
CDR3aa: CASSSGGANYGYTF

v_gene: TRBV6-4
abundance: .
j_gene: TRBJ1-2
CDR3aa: CAIVQGIANYGYTF

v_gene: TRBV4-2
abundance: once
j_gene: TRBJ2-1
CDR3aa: CASSQLAGEFDEQFF

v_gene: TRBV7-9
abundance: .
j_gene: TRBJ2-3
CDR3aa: CASSLIGTSGRDTQYF

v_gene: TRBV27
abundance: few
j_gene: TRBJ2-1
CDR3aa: CASSFNRGKNNEQFF

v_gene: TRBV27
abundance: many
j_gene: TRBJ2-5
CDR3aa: CASSNTGFIETQYF

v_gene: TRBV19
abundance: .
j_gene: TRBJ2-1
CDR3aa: CASSSWGTGGNEQFF

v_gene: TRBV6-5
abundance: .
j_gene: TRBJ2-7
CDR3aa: CASSPKYEQYF

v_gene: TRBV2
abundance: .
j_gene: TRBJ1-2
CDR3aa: CASSDHRQGPAGYTF

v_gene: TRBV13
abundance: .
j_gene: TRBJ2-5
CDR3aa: CASSLGRGSQETQYF

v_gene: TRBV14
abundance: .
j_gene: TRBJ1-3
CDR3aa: CLNMEPGNTIYF

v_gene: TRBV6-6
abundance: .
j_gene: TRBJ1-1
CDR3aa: CASRPTGGDTEAFF

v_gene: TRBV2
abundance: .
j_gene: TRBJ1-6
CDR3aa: CASSSDRGNSPLHF

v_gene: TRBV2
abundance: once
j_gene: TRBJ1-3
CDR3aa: CASRRSEAANTIYF

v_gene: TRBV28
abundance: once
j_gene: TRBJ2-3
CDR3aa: CASSLGIRWQYF

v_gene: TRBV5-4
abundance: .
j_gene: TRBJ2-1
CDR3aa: CASSPNSGSSYNEQFF

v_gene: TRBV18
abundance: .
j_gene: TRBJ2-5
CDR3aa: CASSPSEETQYF

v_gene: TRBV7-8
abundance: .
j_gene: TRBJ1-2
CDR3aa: CASSLWKAGQGDESYGYTF

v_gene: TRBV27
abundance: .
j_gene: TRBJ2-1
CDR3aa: CASSFGAGRNEQFF

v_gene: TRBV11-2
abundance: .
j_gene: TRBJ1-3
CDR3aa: CASSPRQGWLLSGNTIYF

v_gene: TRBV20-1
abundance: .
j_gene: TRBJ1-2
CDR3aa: CSASKGIYTF

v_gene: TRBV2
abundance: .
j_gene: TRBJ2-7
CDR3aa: CASSEGGGPTYEQYF

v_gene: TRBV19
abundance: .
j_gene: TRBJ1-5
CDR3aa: CASSRYTREQPQHF

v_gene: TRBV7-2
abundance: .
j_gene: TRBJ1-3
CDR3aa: CASSPDRVTAGNTIYF

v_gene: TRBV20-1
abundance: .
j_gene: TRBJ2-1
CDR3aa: CSAGTSGEQFF

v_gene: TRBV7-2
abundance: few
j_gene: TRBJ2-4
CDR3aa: CASSLGLAGGTNIQYF

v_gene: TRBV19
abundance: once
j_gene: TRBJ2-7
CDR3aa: CASRSGHRSYEQYF

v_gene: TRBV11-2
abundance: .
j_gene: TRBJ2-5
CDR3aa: CASSLAGRETQYF

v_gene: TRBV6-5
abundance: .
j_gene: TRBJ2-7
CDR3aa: CASSTTGSYEQYF

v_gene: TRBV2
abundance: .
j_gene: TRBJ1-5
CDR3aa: CASSADRGSQPQHF

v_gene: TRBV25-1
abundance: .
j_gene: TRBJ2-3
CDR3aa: CASSEFRGDTDTQYF

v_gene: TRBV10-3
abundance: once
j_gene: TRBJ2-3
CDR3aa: CAISDQTSPPDTQYF

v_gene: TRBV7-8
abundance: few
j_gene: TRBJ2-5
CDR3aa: CAVGGWETQYF

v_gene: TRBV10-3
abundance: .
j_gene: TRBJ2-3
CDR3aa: CAIRGTDTQYF

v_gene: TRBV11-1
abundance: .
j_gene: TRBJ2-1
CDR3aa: CASSLVQGANNEQFF

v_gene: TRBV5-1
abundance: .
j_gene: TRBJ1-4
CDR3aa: CASSLAGQPNEKLFF

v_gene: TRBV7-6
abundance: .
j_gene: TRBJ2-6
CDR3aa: CASSLEARTSGRLMSGANVLTF

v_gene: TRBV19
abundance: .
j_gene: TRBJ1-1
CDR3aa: CASTLGQGITEAFF

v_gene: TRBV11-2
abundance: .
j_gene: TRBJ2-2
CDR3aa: CASSREGFGGVSTGELFF

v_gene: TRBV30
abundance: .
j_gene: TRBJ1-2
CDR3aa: CAWVRGRARGYGYTF

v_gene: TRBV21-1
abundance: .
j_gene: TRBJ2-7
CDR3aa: CASSKVGGPCQEGSYEQYF

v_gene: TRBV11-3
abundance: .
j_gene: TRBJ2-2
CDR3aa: CASSLVTGELFF

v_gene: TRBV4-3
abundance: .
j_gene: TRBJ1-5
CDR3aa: CASSQDTGGQPQHF

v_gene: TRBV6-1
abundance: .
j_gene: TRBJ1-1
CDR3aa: CASSGPRGGLRPEAFF